This T cell receptor beta chain was captured in a study of blood T cell repertoires in COVID-19. The overall study: COVID-19 samples collected from the United States, Italy and Spain covered acute and convalescent phases. Sample material is recorded as cDNA or gDNA derived from T cells, B-cell-depleted T cells, or PBMCs.

A single count supports this clone. Cohort 3 recovery required two negative PCRs, clearance, or symptom resolution. TCRdb's copy holds only in-frame clones and misses some; the assay was immunoSEQ multiplex PCR. This table holds about 320,000 clones, 88% found once. After removal of 3 bases from V and 4 bases from J, the junction contained 7 bases not matched to a gene. The CDR3 consists of 16 residues. CDR1 and CDR2 (germline): MGHRA, YSYEKL. The chain combines TRBV4-1 with TRBJ2-1; 9 bases map to TRBD1. Sequencing was performed on PBMCs or T cells enriched from blood (not recorded which). This receptor was identified in a man under 40 who had recovered from COVID-19. In DNA form, the CDR3 reads TGCGCCAGCAGCCATTGGGGGACAGGGCTTTACAATGAGCAGTTCTTC. It is translated as CASSHWGTGLYNEQFF.